What follows are 31 T cell receptor beta chains derived from one specimen sequenced in a study of shared clonotypes between healthy human individuals. The assay was immunoSEQ multiplex PCR, and TCRdb's table has in-frame clones only and misses some. The sample records some 240,000 clones, 65% being singletons. What was sequenced was memory CD4+ T cells sorted from blood. Subset denoted: CD45RA-negative fraction. The receptors stem from a man aged 30 to 39 in good health.

This chain uses TRBV29-1 with TRBJ2-2; a weak D match, TRBD2 (6 bases). Trimming took off 4 bases at V and 1 base at J, with 7 bases between the two ends. The CDR3 totals 13 residues. CDR1 is SQVTM and CDR2 is ANQGSEA in the germline V gene. The CDR3 DNA reads as TGCAGCGTTGGTAGCGGGAACACCGGGGAGCTGTTTTTT. This translates into CSVGSGNTGELFF.

This CDR3 is CASSPVRQMNTEAFF. In DNA, the CDR3 is TGTGCCAGCTCACCAGTGAGACAGATGAACACTGAAGCTTTCTTT. J is TRBJ1-1 and V is TRBV18; TRBD1 might be the D (5 bases). This CDR3 contains 15 residues. The ends were cut back, 2 bases at V and 0 bases at J, with 10 bases in the middle. The germline V gene has CDR1 KGHSH and CDR2 LQKENI.

In its sample, this clone was seen once. V gene TRBV6-6 combines with J gene TRBJ2-7; 9 nucleotides line up with TRBD1. V shed 8 bases and J 5 bases; nucleotides not matched to a gene: 13. Per the germline V gene, CDR1 is MNHNY and CDR2 is SVGAGI (reference sequence). This CDR3 is built from 15 residues. The CDR3 loop is CASSLLGQGTHEQYF. CDR3 in DNA: TGTGCCAGCTCACTTCTCGGACAGGGGACCCACGAGCAGTACTTC.

This clone showed up just a few times. This sequence joins TRBV2 and TRBJ2-7; TRBD2 matches 8 bases. The CDR3 extends over 14 amino acids. The trim removed 5 bases at V and 5 bases at J, leaving 8 bases unmatched. Germline V lookup: CDR1 SNHLY, CDR2 FYNNEI. CDR3 in amino acids: CASSYIAGLDEQYF. The DNA of the CDR3 is TGTGCCAGCAGTTACATAGCGGGACTCGACGAGCAGTACTTC. The whole variable domain, filled in from reference TRBV2 and TRBJ2-7, reads EPEVTQTPSHQVTQMGQEVILRCVPISNHLYFYWYRQILGQKVEFLVSFYNNEISEKSEIFDDQFSVERPDGSNFTLKIRSTKLEDSAMYFCASSYIAGLDEQYFGPGTRLTVT.

This clone was seen ten or more times. Other DNA sequences in the sample encode the same CDR3. The chain uses TRBV9 and TRBJ2-7; 8 nucleotides agree with TRBD1. The CDR3 has 15 residues. The V segment lost 5 bases and the J segment 5 bases; nucleotides outside the gene matches: 12. Germline loops: CDR1 SGDLS, CDR2 YYNGEE. The CDR3 DNA reads as TGTGCCAGCAGTCCCGGGACAGGAAAGCTCCACGAGCAGTACTTC. Translated, it gives CASSPGTGKLHEQYF.

This rearrangement joins TRBV19 to TRBJ2-2, with 9 nucleotides matching TRBD2. Looked up from germline, CDR1 is LNHDA and CDR2 is SQIVND (reference sequence). V was pared by 2 bases and J by 8 bases, with 0 bases of the junction left unmatched. The CDR3 has 13 residues. The CDR3, as DNA: TGTGCCAGTAGTATACTAGCGGGAGGGGAGCTGTTTTTT. This encodes CASSILAGGELFF.

J is TRBJ2-7 and V is TRBV5-1; D is tentatively TRBD1 or TRBD2 (6 bases each). Trimming pared 1 base from V and 2 bases from J, leaving 13 bases between. The CDR3 length is 15 residues. Germline V gives CDR1 SGHRS, CDR2 YFSETQ. CDR3 sequence reads: CASSLLPGAPYEQYF. The CDR3 DNA reads as TGCGCCAGCAGCTTGCTGCCGGGGGCTCCCTACGAGCAGTACTTC.

In its sample, this clone was seen many times. The V call is TRBV27, the J call TRBJ2-5, with 10 positions matching TRBD2. The CDR3 has 14 amino acids. After removal of 3 bases from V and 4 bases from J, the junction contained 2 bases not matched to a gene. CDR1 MNHEY and CDR2 SMNVEV come from the germline V gene (reference sequence). In DNA form, the CDR3 reads TGTGCCAGCAGTTTCCGACTAGCGGGAGAGACCCAGTACTTC. Amino acids: CASSFRLAGETQYF.

This clone showed up just a few times. The chain has TRBV5-1 and TRBJ2-1; TRBD1 matches 7 bases. J gave up 13 bases and V 4 bases, and 11 bases lay outside the gene matches. This CDR3 contains 13 residues. Looked up from germline, CDR1 is SGHRS and CDR2 is YFSETQ. CDR3 loop: CASSPPDRDFQFF. CDR3 nucleotides: TGCGCCAGCAGCCCCCCCGACAGGGATTTTCAGTTCTTC.

This clone came up a few times. The chain carries TRBV2 and TRBJ1-2; TRBD1 matches 7 bases. This CDR3 region has 14 residues. Germline loops: CDR1 SNHLY, CDR2 FYNNEI. V shed 7 bases and J 10 bases; nucleotides not matched to a gene: 15. The CDR3 nucleotides read TGTGCCAGCAAAAGGACAGGAGGGGAGGGGGTCTACACCTTC. Translating it yields CASKRTGGEGVYTF.

The chain recombines TRBV15 with TRBJ2-7, with 9 positions matching TRBD2. Germline V gene data show CDR1 as LNHNV and CDR2 as YYDKDF (reference sequence). The CDR3 is 14 residues long. Trimming at V came to 4 bases and at J to 6 bases, leaving 7 bases not matched to a gene. The CDR3 nucleotides are TGTGCCACCAGCACGGCGGGAGGGCCCGTCGAGCAGTACTTC. Its translation is CATSTAGGPVEQYF.

This clone was counted a few times. The gene calls are TRBV2 and TRBJ1-1, with D tentatively TRBD1 (6 bases). CDR1 is SNHLY and CDR2 is FYNNEI in the germline V gene. The CDR3 is 13 residues long. V was shortened by 8 bases and J by 8 bases, with 18 bases between the two germline ends. In DNA, the CDR3 is TGTGCCAGCGGCGGGGGGTTCACAGGGGAAGCTTTCTTT. As protein: CASGGGFTGEAFF. The whole variable domain, filled in from reference TRBV2 and TRBJ1-1, reads EPEVTQTPSHQVTQMGQEVILRCVPISNHLYFYWYRQILGQKVEFLVSFYNNEISEKSEIFDDQFSVERPDGSNFTLKIRSTKLEDSAMYFCASGGGFTGEAFFGQGTRLTVV.

This clone turned up a few times. CDR3 bases: TGCGCCAGCAGCTATACAGGGGGCGCGTCCTACGAGCAGTACTTC. Its translation is CASSYTGGASYEQYF. The chain is built from TRBV5-1 and TRBJ2-7; 9 nucleotides agree with TRBD1. V was clipped by 3 bases and J by 1 base; unmatched bases: 5. The CDR3 totals 15 residues. The germline V gene encodes CDR1 SGHRS and CDR2 YFSETQ.

This chain uses TRBV18 with TRBJ2-3; 15 bases map to TRBD2. The CDR3 is 17 amino acids. Germline V gene lookup returns CDR1 KGHSH and CDR2 LQKENI. Germline trimming cut 5 bases from V and 3 bases from J; bases unmatched to any gene: 6. The CDR3 loop is CASSSGLAGGPTDTQYF. As DNA, the CDR3 is TGTGCCAGCTCATCCGGACTAGCGGGAGGGCCTACAGATACGCAGTATTTT. Filled out from reference TRBV18 and TRBJ2-3, the complete variable domain reads NAGVMQNPRHLVRRRGQEARLRCSPMKGHSHVYWYRQLPEEGLKFMVYLQKENIIDESGMPKERFSAEFPKEGPSILRIQQVVRGDSAAYFCASSSGLAGGPTDTQYFGPGTRLTVL.

The V and J genes are TRBV5-1 and TRBJ2-3; no clear D. V lost 1 base, J lost 0 bases, and 9 bases lay in between. Germline-derived CDR1 and CDR2 are SGHRS and YFSETQ. The length of the CDR3 is 15 residues. As DNA, the CDR3 is TGCGCCAGCAGCTTGTGGTCCTCTAGCACAGATACGCAGTATTTT. It codes for CASSLWSSSTDTQYF. The entire variable domain, with the rest obtained from reference TRBV5-1 and TRBJ2-3, is as follows: KAGVTQTPRYLIKTRGQQVTLSCSPISGHRSVSWYQQTPGQGLQFLFEYFSETQRNKGNFPGRFSGRQFSNSRSEMNVSTLELGDSALYLCASSLWSSSTDTQYFGPGTRLTVL.

The V call is TRBV29-1, the J call TRBJ2-2, with no clear D. The CDR3 is 12 residues long. Germline values: CDR1 SQVTM, CDR2 ANQGSEA. Trimming removed 4 bases at V and 3 bases at J, with 6 bases between. The CDR3 sequence is CSVGRYTGELFF. Here the CDR3 DNA reads TGCAGCGTTGGACGGTACACCGGGGAGCTGTTTTTT.

This rearrangement joins TRBV29-1 to TRBJ1-3, with a possible D match to TRBD1 (5 bases). CDR3 size: 12 residues. Germline lookup yields CDR1 SQVTM and CDR2 ANQGSEA. V lost 6 bases, J lost 9 bases, and 15 bases lay in between. CDR3 in DNA: TGCAGCGTCTTACTTTTGGGGGGCACCATATATTTT. Translating it yields CSVLLLGGTIYF.

This clone was counted many times. V gene TRBV10-3 combines with J gene TRBJ2-1, with D perhaps TRBD1 or TRBD2 (6 bases each). Germline V CDR1 and CDR2: ENHRY, SYGVKD. Deletions cut 6 bases from V and 4 bases from J, with 13 bases between. The CDR3 runs 14 residues. The CDR3 here is CAIRPGGAYNEQFF. In DNA form, the CDR3 reads TGTGCCATCAGGCCCGGGGGCGCGTACAATGAGCAGTTCTTC.

This sequence joins TRBV5-6 and TRBJ2-3; D not resolved. Trimming took off 0 bases at V and 2 bases at J, with 16 bases between the two ends. Per germline, CDR1 SGHDT and CDR2 YYEEEE. The length of the CDR3 is 17 residues. The CDR3 spells CASSLGELRHYTDTQYF. The CDR3 DNA reads as TGTGCCAGCAGCTTGGGTGAGCTCCGACATTACACAGATACGCAGTATTTT.

This chain uses TRBV19 with TRBJ1-5; 7 bases map to TRBD1. The CDR3 sequence is 15 residues long. V shed 6 bases, J shed 6 bases, and the junction held 11 bases outside the gene matches. Germline CDR1 and CDR2: LNHDA and SQIVND (reference sequence). CDR3 DNA sequence: TGTGCCAGTAGAGGCGAGACAGGGACAAGTCAGCCCCAGCATTTT. This encodes CASRGETGTSQPQHF.

CDR3 nucleotide sequence: TGTGCCAGCTCACCACCTGTTGGTGGGACAGGAAATGAGCAGTTCTTC. Translated, it gives CASSPPVGGTGNEQFF. The chain employs TRBV18 and TRBJ2-1, with 8 positions matching TRBD1. This CDR3 contains 16 residues. Germline trimming cut 0 bases from V and 7 bases from J; bases unmatched to any gene: 8. Germline V gene lookup returns CDR1 KGHSH and CDR2 LQKENI.

The chain combines TRBV4-1 with TRBJ2-7; 7 positions agree with TRBD2. Germline V gives CDR1 MGHRA, CDR2 YSYEKL. V lost 5 bases to trimming and J lost 3 bases; unmatched junction nucleotides: 10. CDR3 length: 15 residues. Here the CDR3 reads CASSSTARGDYEQYF. The CDR3 DNA follows: TGCGCCAGCAGCTCGACAGCCCGGGGGGACTACGAGCAGTACTTC.

The rearrangement links TRBV30 to TRBJ1-1; D call uncertain. This CDR3 region has 14 residues. V was clipped by 0 bases and J by 4 bases, with 12 bases between them. Per the germline V gene, CDR1 is GTSNPN and CDR2 is SVGIG (reference sequence). The CDR3 sequence: CAWSVAGYSTEAFF. For the CDR3, the DNA is TGTGCCTGGAGTGTTGCAGGATATTCCACTGAAGCTTTCTTT.

The chain joins TRBV29-1 to TRBJ1-1; D unresolved. This CDR3 spans 14 amino acids. Germline CDR1 SQVTM, CDR2 ANQGSEA. The V end was cut by 4 bases, the J end by 6 bases, with 18 bases between. CDR3 DNA: TGCAGCGTTGCTTTGGGATCCCGCGTGTCTGAAGCTTTCTTT. Protein product: CSVALGSRVSEAFF.

The chain joins TRBV2 to TRBJ1-1; D is perhaps TRBD1 (6 bases). Germline V CDR1 and CDR2: SNHLY, FYNNEI. V shed 5 bases and J shed 4 bases, with 14 bases lying between them. CDR3 length: 14 residues. DNA for the CDR3: TGTGCCAGCAGTCAACAGGGTGGGTTCACTGAAGCTTTCTTT. This translates into CASSQQGGFTEAFF.

A remark on this clone: This CDR3 is also generated by other DNA sequences in the sample. V usage is TRBV14 and J usage is TRBJ2-5; D not resolved. The CDR3 runs to 13 residues. Germline V lookup: CDR1 SGHDN, CDR2 FVKESK. V was trimmed by 2 bases and J by 1 base, leaving 5 bases between them. CDR3 loop: CASSQFLQETQYF. In DNA, the CDR3 is TGTGCCAGCAGCCAATTCCTCCAAGAGACCCAGTACTTC.

The chain is built from TRBV20-1 and TRBJ2-2; D not resolved. V was clipped by 3 bases and J by 6 bases, with 5 bases between them. CDR3 length: 11 residues. Germline CDR1 and CDR2: DFQATT and SNEGSKA (reference sequence). CDR3 sequence (DNA): TGCAGTGCTAGTTGGTCCGGGGAGCTGTTTTTT. This sequence encodes CSASWSGELFF.

This CDR3 is CASSLAGPYQETQYF. CDR3 DNA: TGCGCCAGCAGCTTAGCAGGTCCGTACCAAGAGACCCAGTACTTC. The rearrangement joins TRBV5-1 to TRBJ2-5; no firm D call. Trimming removed 2 bases at V and 0 bases at J, with 11 bases between. CDR1 SGHRS and CDR2 YFSETQ come from the germline V gene. This CDR3 contains 15 residues.

This chain links TRBV6-1 with TRBJ2-7, with 8 bases fitting TRBD1. CDR3 length: 14 amino acids. Germline V gene data show CDR1 as MNHNS and CDR2 as SASEGT. J gave up 3 bases and V 10 bases, and 11 bases lay outside the gene matches. The CDR3 region is CATTGQGGIYEQYF. The CDR3 DNA sequence: TGTGCCACCACCGGACAGGGAGGAATCTACGAGCAGTACTTC.

The J gene is TRBJ2-7, the V gene TRBV4-3; D uncertain. Looked up from germline, CDR1 is LGHNA and CDR2 is YSLEER. Trimming left V 4 bases short and J 3 bases short, with 13 bases between. CDR3 length: 14 residues. The CDR3 region is CASSPRIDGYEQYF. Written as DNA, the CDR3 is TGCGCCAGCAGCCCGAGGATCGATGGCTACGAGCAGTACTTC.

This chain uses TRBV10-1 with TRBJ2-3; TRBD2 is a possible D gene (7 bases). V was clipped by 2 bases and J by 3 bases, with 12 bases between them. CDR3 length equals 15 residues. CDR1 and CDR2 from the germline V gene are WNHNN and SYGVQD (reference sequence). CDR3 bases: TGCGCCAGCAGTGAGAGAAGGGGGGGGACAGATACGCAGTATTTT. Translating it yields CASSERRGGTDTQYF.